In this sample, the clone carrying this T cell receptor beta chain turned up a few times. What it binds is unknown. The entry originates in a study of T cell repertoires in cytomegalovirus infection. MiXCR, applied by TCRdb to the reads, yields one record per CDR3 protein. The sample shows under 350,000 distinct CDR3 sequences, over 7.5% of them seen only once. Study conclusions and caveats: Dominating the ex vivo response were TCR beta clonotypes that were CMV-specific and HLA-C-restricted.

The source material was PBMCs. This receptor was taken from a human donor in good health (CMV status not recorded). Some clones in this sample may be carry-over from other donors' samples.

This CDR3 is CASSISTGTITDTQYF. DNA for the CDR3: TGTGCCAGCAGTATTAGTACCGGGACTATTACAGATACGCAGTATTTT. V gene TRBV27 combines with J gene TRBJ2-3; 7 bases are a match to TRBD2. The J segment lost 3 bases and the V segment lost 5 bases, leaving 11 bases of the junction unmatched. The CDR3 extends over 16 amino acids. The germline gives CDR1 MNHEY, CDR2 SMNVEV (reference sequence).